The clone carrying this T cell receptor beta chain was observed a handful of times. The antigen remains unidentified. The data originate from a study of T-cell reconstitution after alpha-beta-depleted transplantation in children. The CDR3 consists of 15 residues. Deletions cut 5 bases from V and 7 bases from J, with 20 bases between. The germline gives CDR1 LNHDA, CDR2 SQIVND (reference sequence). Overall study results and limits: Recipient T cells and thymic progenitors that survived gave rise to the high TCRbeta diversity observed at day 60 in some patients.

Library preparation (for TCRbeta) was performed with unique molecular identifiers. TCRdb redid the calling of the PCR reads with MiXCR, one entry per CDR3 protein. Of hundreds of thousands of distinct CDR3 sequences in the sample, less than 20% were seen once. Material: PBMCs, mostly from graft donor cells, obtained 360 days after TCRalphabeta/CD19-depleted stem cell transplant. This TCR derives from a male patient younger than 18 who had a stem cell transplant for acute lymphoblastic leukemia, so the T cells may come from the graft donor. The gene calls are TRBV19 and TRBJ1-1; D perhaps matches TRBD1 (5 bases). CDR3 sequence (DNA): TGTGCCAGTAGTTTACACGGGGGGGGAGGAAATGAAGCTTTCTTT. Translating it yields CASSLHGGGGNEAFF.